The 30 T cell receptor beta chains listed next were all sequenced from one sample in a study of regulatory T cells in long-lasting Graves disease. Investigators prepared the TCR beta libraries by applying iRepertoire HTBI primers and Arm-PCR of CDR3 regions. TCRdb re-analysed the multiplex PCR reads in MiXCR, keeping a single row per CDR3 protein. The table lists about 460,000 distinct CDR3 sequences, around a fifth of them singletons, with over 10% in the top ten. Stated time point: persistent/refractory GD, antithyroid drugs over 5 years with positive TRAb. Making the TCR library involved RNA that had been extracted from PBMCs. Specimen: peripheral blood mononuclear cells (PBMCs), collected when the disease was refractory, from a patient treated with antithyroid drugs. The receptor set was obtained from a female donor with Graves disease.

This chain links TRBV9 with TRBJ2-5, with TRBD1 matching 8 bases. This CDR3 spans 14 amino acids. With V trimmed by 3 bases and J by 5 bases, 6 bases remained unmatched. Germline V gene data show CDR1 as SGDLS and CDR2 as YYNGEE. CDR3 loop: CASSGTGWGETQYF. Here the CDR3 DNA reads TGTGCCAGCAGCGGGACAGGGTGGGGGGAGACCCAGTACTTC. The variable domain in full, with the rest retrieved from reference TRBV9 and TRBJ2-5, is DSGVTQTPKHLITATGQRVTLRCSPRSGDLSVYWYQQSLDQGLQFLIQYYNGEERAKGNILERFSAQQFPDLHSELNLSSLELGDSALYFCASSGTGWGETQYFGPGTRLLVL.

Many counts were recorded for this clonotype. The genes are TRBV7-2 and TRBJ1-4; D is unresolved. V shed 3 bases and J shed 7 bases, with 9 bases lying between them. Germline V gene lookup returns CDR1 SGHTA and CDR2 FQGNSA. This CDR3 region has 13 residues. The CDR3 DNA follows: TGTGCCAGCAGCTTCAAGGGAATTGAAAAACTGTTTTTT. Protein sequence: CASSFKGIEKLFF.

This clonotype was seen ten or more times. J is TRBJ1-5 and V is TRBV19; D unresolved. CDR1 and CDR2 from the germline V gene are LNHDA and SQIVND (reference sequence). The CDR3 loop spans 14 amino acids. V lost 7 bases to trimming and J lost 5 bases, with 15 bases between them. The CDR3 is CASKGVSVYQPQHF. CDR3 DNA sequence: TGTGCCAGTAAGGGTGTATCGGTTTATCAGCCCCAGCATTTT.

This clonotype was counted at least ten times. This CDR3 is CASSAELGLTPLHF. DNA for the CDR3: TGTGCCAGCAGCGCTGAGTTGGGACTCACACCCCTCCACTTT. The chain joins TRBV2 to TRBJ1-6, with D perhaps matching TRBD1 (5 bases). CDR3 length equals 14 residues. The germline V gene encodes CDR1 SNHLY and CDR2 FYNNEI. The V end was cut by 6 bases, the J end by 11 bases, with 17 bases between.

As regards this clonotype: Since a much larger clone is just one base distant, this may be a read error. This chain connects TRBV7-3 to TRBJ1-1, with D unresolved. The CDR3 runs to 11 residues. Germline CDR1 SGHTA, CDR2 FQGTGA. CDR3 nucleotides: TGTGCCAGCAGCTTAGACGGTGAAGTTTTCTTT. It encodes CASSLDGEVFF.

This clonotype was counted at least ten times. The chain recombines TRBV29-1 with TRBJ1-1; the D is unclear. This CDR3 has 9 residues. CDR1 is SQVTM, CDR2 ANQGSEA, per germline. V lost 4 bases, J lost 6 bases, and 3 bases lay in between. CDR3 loop: CSVGSEAFF. The CDR3 bases are TGCAGCGTTGGATCTGAAGCTTTCTTT.

This clonotype appeared a few times. V usage is TRBV19 and J usage is TRBJ1-3; TRBD1 might be the D (5 bases). V was pared by 10 bases and J by 0 bases, with 13 bases between. CDR3 length equals 14 residues. Germline CDR1 and CDR2: LNHDA and SQIVND (reference sequence). The DNA of the CDR3 is TGTGCCACCCGTAGGGGACTCTCTGGAAACACCATATATTTT. Protein: CATRRGLSGNTIYF.

This clonotype was observed many times. The genes are TRBV28 and TRBJ2-2; possibly TRBD1 or TRBD2 for D (5 bases each). The CDR3 is 14 amino acids. In germline, CDR1 is MDHEN, CDR2 SYDVKM. V shed 5 bases and J shed 11 bases, with 18 bases lying between them. Here the CDR3 DNA reads TGTGCCAGCAGTACCTCCGGGACGGACCTTGAGCTGTTTTTT. Translation gives CASSTSGTDLELFF.

The rearrangement joins TRBV12-3 or TRBV12-4 to TRBJ1-5; tentative D call: TRBD1 (5 bases). The CDR3 runs 14 residues. Trimming removed 8 bases from V and 7 bases from J, with 18 bases in between. CDR3 sequence: CASSRAGRGQPQHF. CDR3 bases: TGTGCCAGCTCTAGGGCAGGGCGTGGGCAGCCCCAGCATTTT.

The V and J genes are TRBV7-2 and TRBJ2-3, with TRBD2 matching 8 bases. The CDR3 spans 15 residues. The ends lost 2 bases at V and 5 bases at J; junction bases unmatched: 6. Germline V gene sequence: CDR1 SGHTA, CDR2 FQGNSA. The CDR3 here is CASSLNGRAEDTQYF. CDR3 in DNA: TGTGCCAGCAGCTTAAACGGGAGGGCAGAAGATACGCAGTATTTT.

This clonotype has at least ten counts. V gene TRBV7-8 combines with J gene TRBJ1-1; possibly TRBD1 for D (5 bases). The CDR3 consists of 17 residues. V was shortened by 2 bases and J by 4 bases, with 20 bases between the two germline ends. CDR1 is SGHVS, CDR2 FQNEAQ, per germline. CDR3 amino acids: CASSLYVGGGFPTEAFF. In nucleotides, the CDR3 is TGTGCCAGCAGCTTATACGTGGGTGGGGGGTTCCCCACTGAAGCTTTCTTT.

This clonotype was counted at least ten times. The chain combines TRBV7-8 with TRBJ2-7, with 8 positions matching TRBD2. Germline V CDR1 and CDR2: SGHVS, FQNEAQ. This CDR3 contains 17 residues. The J segment lost 1 base and the V segment lost 5 bases, leaving 13 bases of the junction unmatched. The CDR3 loop reads CASSPRWREDTSYEQYF. CDR3 bases: TGTGCCAGCAGCCCCCGTTGGCGGGAGGACACGTCCTACGAGCAGTACTTC.

There are a few counts of this clonotype. This chain links TRBV19 with TRBJ2-2; D is unresolved. The CDR3 loop spans 13 amino acids. Per the germline V gene, CDR1 is LNHDA and CDR2 is SQIVND (reference sequence). Trimming shortened V by 9 bases and J by 7 bases, and 15 bases separated the two germline ends. The CDR3 DNA follows: TGTGCCAGGTGGAGCGTAATTAGCGGGGAGCTGTTTTTT. Translation: CARWSVISGELFF.

Notes on this clonotype: A much larger clone sits a single nucleotide away, making a read error possible. The chain is built from TRBV28 and TRBJ2-2; the D is unclear. CDR1 MDHEN and CDR2 SYDVKM come from the germline V gene. The CDR3 is 14 amino acids. The CDR3 sequence: CVSQTPSNTGELFF. The CDR3 region has the DNA TGTGTCAGCCAAACCCCTTCGAACACCGGGGAGCTGTTTTTT.

There are a few counts of this clonotype. The chain couples TRBV5-1 to TRBJ2-3; possible D gene TRBD2, 5 bases. V was shortened by 2 bases and J by 2 bases, with 12 bases between the two germline ends. The germline V gene encodes CDR1 SGHRS and CDR2 YFSETQ. The CDR3 extends over 15 amino acids. CDR3 residues: CASSFSGKDTDTQYF. The CDR3 nucleotides read TGCGCCAGCAGCTTCAGCGGCAAGGACACAGATACGCAGTATTTT.

V gene TRBV7-9 combines with J gene TRBJ2-7, with 8 bases that match TRBD1. The V gene end was trimmed by 9 bases and the J gene end by 1 base; junction bases not matched to a gene: 11. CDR1 and CDR2 from the germline V gene are SEHNR and FQNEAQ (reference sequence). This CDR3 is 15 amino acids long. The CDR3: CASRAWTGISYEQYF. In DNA form, the CDR3 reads TGTGCCAGTAGAGCCTGGACAGGGATTTCCTACGAGCAGTACTTC. Together with reference TRBV7-9 and TRBJ2-7, the CDR3 gives the full variable domain: DTGVSQNPRHKITKRGQNVTFRCDPISEHNRLYWYRQTLGQGPEFLTYFQNEAQLEKSRLLSDRFSAERPKGSFSTLEIQRTEQGDSAMYLCASRAWTGISYEQYFGPGTRLTVT.

The V and J genes are TRBV30 and TRBJ1-1; D is unclear. This CDR3 comprises 12 residues. Germline loops: CDR1 GTSNPN, CDR2 SVGIG (reference sequence). V dropped 1 base and J dropped 4 bases, with 7 bases sitting between them. The CDR3 DNA is TGTGCCTGGAGTGCTAGTTCCACTGAAGCTTTCTTT. Its protein product is CAWSASSTEAFF.

In its sample, this clonotype was seen many times. The chain carries TRBV7-2 and TRBJ1-6, with 7 bases matching TRBD1. In germline, CDR1 is SGHTA, CDR2 FQGNSA. The CDR3 is 14 residues long. V lost 4 bases and J lost 9; bases outside the gene matches: 6. This CDR3 is CASSYRDRTSPLHF. DNA of the CDR3: TGTGCCAGCAGCTACCGGGACAGAACTTCACCCCTCCACTTT. Full variable domain (rest looked up from reference TRBV7-2 and TRBJ1-6): GAGVSQSPSNKVTEKGKDVELRCDPISGHTALYWYRQSLGQGLEFLIYFQGNSAPDKSGLPSDRFSAERTGGSVSTLTIQRTQQEDSAVYLCASSYRDRTSPLHFGNGTRLTVT.

The chain uses TRBV7-2 and TRBJ1-6, with D maybe TRBD1 (6 bases). Germline CDR1 is SGHTA and CDR2 is FQGNSA. This CDR3 comprises 15 residues. Between the trimmed V and J ends, which lost 1 base and 6 bases, there was a span of 10 bases. CDR3 coding DNA: TGTGCCAGCAGCTTAGAGCGGGGGCGTAATTCACCCCTCCACTTT. This translates into CASSLERGRNSPLHF.

In its sample, this clonotype was seen many times. The chain uses TRBV28 and TRBJ2-7; tentatively, D is TRBD1 (6 bases). Trimming shortened V by 5 bases and J by 4 bases, and 18 bases separated the two germline ends. The germline gives CDR1 MDHEN, CDR2 SYDVKM. The CDR3 covers 15 residues. For the CDR3, the DNA is TGTGCCAGCAGTAAATCGGACAGAGAGTTTTACGAGCAGTACTTC. It codes for CASSKSDREFYEQYF.

The genes are TRBV9 and TRBJ1-3; no clear D. The CDR3 has 16 residues. The germline V gene has CDR1 SGDLS and CDR2 YYNGEE. V gave up 4 bases and J gave up 0 bases, with 14 bases separating them. The CDR3 region is CASSPHLKLSGNTIYF. DNA of the CDR3: TGTGCCAGCAGCCCTCATTTGAAGCTCTCTGGAAACACCATATATTTT.

This chain links TRBV7-9 with TRBJ1-1; D is ambiguous. Germline V lookup: CDR1 SEHNR, CDR2 FQNEAQ (reference sequence). V lost 3 bases to trimming and J lost 1 base, with 6 bases between them. The CDR3 covers 13 residues. CDR3 amino acids: CASSFQENTEAFF. CDR3 nucleotide sequence: TGTGCCAGCAGCTTTCAGGAGAACACTGAAGCTTTCTTT.

This clonotype was counted at least ten times. V usage is TRBV28 and J usage is TRBJ1-2; no definite D call. Germline V CDR1 and CDR2: MDHEN, SYDVKM. This CDR3 spans 16 amino acids. Deletions cut 1 base from V and 6 bases from J, with 18 bases between. The CDR3 nucleotides are TGTGCCAGCAGTTTATTGGACCCGGGGATGGGTGATGGCTACACCTTC. Residues: CASSLLDPGMGDGYTF.

In its sample, this clonotype was seen a few times. V usage is TRBV6-2 or TRBV6-3 and J usage is TRBJ1-2; D is uncertain. Trimming left V 2 bases short and J 5 bases short, with 3 bases between. The germline V gene has CDR1 MNHEY and CDR2 SVGEGT. CDR3 length: 11 amino acids. CDR3 residues: CASSYPYGYTF. For the CDR3, the DNA is TGTGCCAGCAGTTACCCGTATGGCTACACCTTC.

This clonotype showed up many times. The V gene is TRBV28, the J gene TRBJ2-7, with a weak D call TRBD2 (5 bases). Germline values: CDR1 MDHEN, CDR2 SYDVKM. There are 13 residues in the CDR3. The V end lost 8 bases, the J end lost 2 bases, and 13 bases lay between the germline ends. In nucleotides, the CDR3 is TGTGCCAGCCTCGAATTAGCGACCTACGAGCAGTACTTC. It is translated as CASLELATYEQYF.

This clonotype was seen a handful of times. The rearrangement joins TRBV19 to TRBJ1-1; 7 bases line up with TRBD1. Germline CDR1 is LNHDA and CDR2 is SQIVND (reference sequence). This CDR3 region has 14 residues. V shed 4 bases and J 4 bases; nucleotides not matched to a gene: 6. This chain's CDR3 is CASSTGQIFTEAFF. CDR3 bases: TGTGCCAGTAGTACGGGACAGATATTCACTGAAGCTTTCTTT.

This clonotype was seen a few times. V and J are TRBV20-1 and TRBJ1-1; D not resolved. Germline CDR1 DFQATT, CDR2 SNEGSKA (reference sequence). CDR3 length: 12 residues. Trimming stripped 5 bases from V and 4 bases from J, with 11 bases between. The CDR3 coding sequence is TGCAGTGCTCTTGGGTCTTTCACTGAAGCTTTCTTT. This encodes CSALGSFTEAFF.

This clonotype was counted a few times. The CDR3 DNA is TGTGCCAGCAGCGTAGATGGGGTGACGCCCACTGAAGCTTTCTTT. Its translation is CASSVDGVTPTEAFF. V and J are TRBV9 and TRBJ1-1; no clear D gene. Germline V gene lookup returns CDR1 SGDLS and CDR2 YYNGEE. The germline V and J ends were trimmed by 0 bases and 4 bases, with 13 bases remaining between them. This CDR3 has 15 residues.

The table lists this clonotype with many counts. The chain couples TRBV7-2 to TRBJ2-7, with D possibly TRBD1 on 5 matching bases. V lost 0 bases, J lost 1 base, and 10 bases lay in between. CDR1 is SGHTA and CDR2 is FQGNSA in the germline V gene. This CDR3 is 15 amino acids long. The CDR3 DNA reads as TGTGCCAGCAGCTTAGCCGGACACCTTTCCTACGAGCAGTACTTC. It codes for CASSLAGHLSYEQYF.

This clonotype appeared many times. The chain employs TRBV6-2 or TRBV6-3 and TRBJ1-1; TRBD1 agrees at 7 bases. This CDR3 is built from 16 residues. CDR1 and CDR2 from the germline V gene are MNHEY and SVGEGT. V gave up 4 bases and J gave up 1 base; unmatched junction bases: 9. The CDR3 loop is CASSSIQGVGNTEAFF. The CDR3 DNA follows: TGTGCCAGCAGTTCCATCCAGGGGGTAGGGAACACTGAAGCTTTCTTT.